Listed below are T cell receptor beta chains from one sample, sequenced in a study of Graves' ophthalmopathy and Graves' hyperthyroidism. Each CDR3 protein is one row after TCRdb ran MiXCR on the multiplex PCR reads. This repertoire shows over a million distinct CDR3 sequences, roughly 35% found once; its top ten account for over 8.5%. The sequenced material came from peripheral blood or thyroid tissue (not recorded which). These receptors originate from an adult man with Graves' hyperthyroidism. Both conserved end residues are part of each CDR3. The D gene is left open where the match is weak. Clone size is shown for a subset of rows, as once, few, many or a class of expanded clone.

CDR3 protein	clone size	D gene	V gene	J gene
CASSKSGGNTGELFF	few	TRBD2	TRBV12-3/TRBV12-4	TRBJ2-2
CASSSAGSTEAFF	-	-	TRBV7-9	TRBJ1-1
CASSLAWGSDTEAFF	many	-	TRBV5-1	TRBJ1-1
CSARRDYRSPLHF	many	-	TRBV20-1	TRBJ1-6
CATSLAYSNQPQHF	-	-	TRBV24-1	TRBJ1-5
CSVVRINQPQHF	few	-	TRBV29-1	TRBJ1-5
CASSIWGDTEAFF	many	-	TRBV19	TRBJ1-1
CASSPGTRGLGSNQPQHF	many	-	TRBV3-1	TRBJ1-5
CASSSAKGHEQYF	-	-	TRBV5-6	TRBJ2-7
CSVVEGAITYEQYF	many	TRBD1	TRBV29-1	TRBJ2-7
CSVRGGDSNQPQHF	many	-	TRBV29-1	TRBJ1-5
CASSQGTGRLPQHF	-	-	TRBV4-1	TRBJ1-5
CSVETGEGSGYTF	few	TRBD1	TRBV29-1	TRBJ1-2
CSAAQETQYF	many	-	TRBV20-1	TRBJ2-5
CASKGVDTEAFF	many	-	TRBV2	TRBJ1-1
CASSRQTGRRFTEAFF	many	-	TRBV19	TRBJ1-1
CASSQETSGRQYAQYF	many	TRBD2	TRBV4-2	TRBJ2-7
CASSNGQSSYEQYF	-	-	TRBV6-5	TRBJ2-7
CASSQEQFGGMDDGYTF	many	-	TRBV4-3	TRBJ1-2
CASSLVMGSNQPQHF	many	-	TRBV7-2	TRBJ1-5
CASRSGAVYEHF	-	-	TRBV12-3/TRBV12-4	TRBJ1-5
CATSDSTGSNQPQHF	-	-	TRBV24-1	TRBJ1-5
CASSQDLGATNEKLFF	many	-	TRBV4-3	TRBJ1-4
CASSETGSGGELFF	-	TRBD1	TRBV5-1	TRBJ2-2
CASSDRTRTEAFF	few	-	TRBV6-1	TRBJ1-1
CSVEGQGRYF	many	-	TRBV29-1	TRBJ2-7
CSARDPGVDYEQYF	many	-	TRBV20-1	TRBJ2-7
CAIGTGGRTEAFF	-	TRBD1	TRBV7-9	TRBJ1-1
CAISEPGRPYEQYF	-	-	TRBV10-3	TRBJ2-7
CASSLVRLYQETQYF	many	-	TRBV5-6	TRBJ2-5
CASRTDNEKLFF	many	-	TRBV2	TRBJ1-4
CASSENSSTGRNYGYTF	many	TRBD1	TRBV2	TRBJ1-2
CASSRTSGGRTYEQYF	-	TRBD2	TRBV10-3	TRBJ2-7